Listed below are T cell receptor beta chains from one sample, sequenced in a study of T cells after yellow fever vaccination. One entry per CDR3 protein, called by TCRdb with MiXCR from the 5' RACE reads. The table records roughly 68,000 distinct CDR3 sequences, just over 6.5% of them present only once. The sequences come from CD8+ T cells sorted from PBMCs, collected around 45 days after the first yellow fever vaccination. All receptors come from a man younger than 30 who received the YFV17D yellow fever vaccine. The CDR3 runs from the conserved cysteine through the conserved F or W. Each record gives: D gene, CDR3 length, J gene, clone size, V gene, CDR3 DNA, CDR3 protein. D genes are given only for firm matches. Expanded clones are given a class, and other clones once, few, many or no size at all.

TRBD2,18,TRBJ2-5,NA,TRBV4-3,TGCGCCAGCAGCCACTATTTTGGACTAGCGGGGGGCGGGGAGACCCAGTACTTC,CASSHYFGLAGGGETQYF
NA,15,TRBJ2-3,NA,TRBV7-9,TGTGCCAGCACCCCCACTAGTTCTGACACAGATACGCAGTATTTT,CASTPTSSDTDTQYF
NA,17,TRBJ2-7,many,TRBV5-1,TGCGCCAGCAGCTTGGGGGAACTCCCCGACCCTTACTACGAGCAGTACTTC,CASSLGELPDPYYEQYF
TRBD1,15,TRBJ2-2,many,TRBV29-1,TGCAGCGTTGAAGGACAGGGGCTTGGCACCGGGGAGCTGTTTTTT,CSVEGQGLGTGELFF
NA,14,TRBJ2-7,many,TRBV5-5,TGTGCCAGCAGCTTGAGGCCAGCGGCCTACGAGCAGTACTTC,CASSLRPAAYEQYF
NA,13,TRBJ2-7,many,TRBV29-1,TGCAGCGTTGAAGGCAGGGGGGTCTACGAGCAGTACTTC,CSVEGRGVYEQYF
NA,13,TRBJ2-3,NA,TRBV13,TGTGCCAGCAGCTTAGGACCAGGGAGCACGCAGTATTTT,CASSLGPGSTQYF
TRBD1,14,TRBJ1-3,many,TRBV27,TGTGCCAGCTCACCCGGGACAGGGGTCAACACCATATATTTT,CASSPGTGVNTIYF
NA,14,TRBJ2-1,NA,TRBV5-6,TGTGCCAGCGGCTTGGGGGTCCTCTACAATGAGCAGTTCTTC,CASGLGVLYNEQFF
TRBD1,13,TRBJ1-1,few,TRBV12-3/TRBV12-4,TGTGCCCATACAGGGGTAAAGAACACTGAAGCTTTCTTT,CAHTGVKNTEAFF
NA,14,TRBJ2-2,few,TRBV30,TGTGCCTGGAGTAAAAATACGTTCACCGGGGAGCTGTTTTTT,CAWSKNTFTGELFF
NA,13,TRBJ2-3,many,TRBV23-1,TGCGCCAGCAGTCCCGGGTCCACAGATACGCAGTATTTT,CASSPGSTDTQYF
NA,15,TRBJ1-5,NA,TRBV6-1,TGTGCCAGCAGTTATGCCTTCGACTCCGGCCAGCCCCAGCATTTT,CASSYAFDSGQPQHF
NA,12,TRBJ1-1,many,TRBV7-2,TGTGCCAGCAGCTTAGGGACCTTGGACATTTACTTT,CASSLGTLDIYF
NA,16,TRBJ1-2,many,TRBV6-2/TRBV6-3,TGTGCCAGCAGTTACTCGATAGAAACACCCAGGGATGGCTACACCTTC,CASSYSIETPRDGYTF
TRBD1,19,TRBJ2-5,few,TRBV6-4,TGTGCCAGCAGTCGAGGGGACGACAGGGGAGGTTGGCGTGGAGAGACCCAGTACTTC,CASSRGDDRGGWRGETQYF
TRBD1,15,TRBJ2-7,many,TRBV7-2,TGTGCCAGCAGCCAACTACAGGGGGCCCTCTACGAGCAGTACTTC,CASSQLQGALYEQYF
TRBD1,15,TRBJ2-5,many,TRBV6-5,TGTGCCAGCAGTTATAGTCAGGGGGCGGTGGAGACCCAGTACTTC,CASSYSQGAVETQYF
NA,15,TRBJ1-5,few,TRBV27,TGTGCCAGCACCCCGTCCCGGGGCCTCAATCAGCCCCAGCATTTT,CASTPSRGLNQPQHF
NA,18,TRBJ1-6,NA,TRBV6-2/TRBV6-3,TGTGCCAGCAGCCCCCGTTTTATTTCGACCGCTAATCCTTCACCCCTCCACTTT,CASSPRFISTANPSPLHF
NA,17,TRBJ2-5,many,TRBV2,TGTGCCAGCAAAGAGAGGGCCTTAACAGGGTACCAAGAGACCCAGTACTTC,CASKERALTGYQETQYF
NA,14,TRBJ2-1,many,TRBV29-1,TGCAGCGTTGAATATTTGGCCGGACCCAATGAGCAGTTCTTC,CSVEYLAGPNEQFF
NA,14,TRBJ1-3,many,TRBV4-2,TGTGCCAGCAGCCAAGTTGGGTCGGTGGACACCATATATTTT,CASSQVGSVDTIYF
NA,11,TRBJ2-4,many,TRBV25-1,TGTGCCAGCCGGACTGGCGGAAGTGTGTACTTC,CASRTGGSVYF
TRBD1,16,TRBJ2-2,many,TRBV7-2,TGTGCCAGCAGCTTAAGTTTCGGACAGGGTCCCGGGGAGCTGTTTTTT,CASSLSFGQGPGELFF
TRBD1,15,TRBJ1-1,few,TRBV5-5,TGTGCCAGCAGCTTGACCCGGACAGGGAGCACTGAAGCTTTCTTT,CASSLTRTGSTEAFF
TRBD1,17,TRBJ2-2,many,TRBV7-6,TGTGCCAGCAGCTCTATTACAGGGGGCTTTGACACCGGGGAGCTGTTTTTT,CASSSITGGFDTGELFF
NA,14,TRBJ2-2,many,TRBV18,TGTGCCAGCTCACCTTACGGGAACACCGGGGAGCTGTTTTTT,CASSPYGNTGELFF
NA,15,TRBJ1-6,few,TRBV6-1,TGTGCCAGCAGTGTTGACAGGATCTATAATTCACCCCTCCACTTT,CASSVDRIYNSPLHF
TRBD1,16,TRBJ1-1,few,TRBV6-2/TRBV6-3,TGTGCCAGCAGTGAGGGACAGGGGCCGATGAACACTGAAGCTTTCTTT,CASSEGQGPMNTEAFF
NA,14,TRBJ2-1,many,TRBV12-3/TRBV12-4,TGTGCCAGCAGTTTGAGGCTAACCTACAATGAGCAGTTCTTC,CASSLRLTYNEQFF
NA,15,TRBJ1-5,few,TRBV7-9,TGTGCCAGCAGTCTAGGATGGGGGGAAGATCAGCCCCAGCATTTT,CASSLGWGEDQPQHF
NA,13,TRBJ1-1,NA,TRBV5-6,TGTGCCAGCATCAGAGGAGCGCAGGGGGAAGCTTTCTTT,CASIRGAQGEAFF
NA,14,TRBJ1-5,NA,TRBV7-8,TGTGCCAGCGGATATACAGGGCGTGGACAGCCCCAGCATTTT,CASGYTGRGQPQHF
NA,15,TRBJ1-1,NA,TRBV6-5,TGTGCCAGCAGTTACAGGCCGGGCCTGGGAACTGAAGCTTTCTTT,CASSYRPGLGTEAFF
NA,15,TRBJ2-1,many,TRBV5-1,TGCGCCAGCACTTTGGTGGGTAGGGCGGTCGATGAGCAGTTCTTC,CASTLVGRAVDEQFF
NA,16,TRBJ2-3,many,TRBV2,TGTGCCAGCAATAGACAGGCGAATCCGTTACCACGGACGCAGTATTTT,CASNRQANPLPRTQYF
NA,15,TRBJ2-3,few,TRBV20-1,TGCAGTGCTAATCCTCGGGTGGGTTATTCAGATACGCAGTATTTT,CSANPRVGYSDTQYF
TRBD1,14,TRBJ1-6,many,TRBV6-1,TGTGCCAGCAGTCTTGACAGGGACGGTTCACCCCTCCACTTT,CASSLDRDGSPLHF
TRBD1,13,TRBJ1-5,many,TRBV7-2,TGTGCCAGCCCCCGGGACAGGGTTCAGCCCCAGCATTTT,CASPRDRVQPQHF
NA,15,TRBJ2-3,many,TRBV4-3,TGCGCCAGCAGGCAAAGGGACCAGGGCACAGATACGCAGTATTTT,CASRQRDQGTDTQYF
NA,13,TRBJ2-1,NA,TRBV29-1,TGCAGCGTTGGGATGAGCTCCTACAATGAGCAGTTCTTC,CSVGMSSYNEQFF
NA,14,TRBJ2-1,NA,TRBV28,TGTGCCATCGGCCCCGAGGGCCGCTACAATGAGCAGTTCTTC,CAIGPEGRYNEQFF
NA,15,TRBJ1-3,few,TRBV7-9,TGTGCCAGCCCCCGAGCGGGAGGACCTGGAAACACCATATATTTT,CASPRAGGPGNTIYF